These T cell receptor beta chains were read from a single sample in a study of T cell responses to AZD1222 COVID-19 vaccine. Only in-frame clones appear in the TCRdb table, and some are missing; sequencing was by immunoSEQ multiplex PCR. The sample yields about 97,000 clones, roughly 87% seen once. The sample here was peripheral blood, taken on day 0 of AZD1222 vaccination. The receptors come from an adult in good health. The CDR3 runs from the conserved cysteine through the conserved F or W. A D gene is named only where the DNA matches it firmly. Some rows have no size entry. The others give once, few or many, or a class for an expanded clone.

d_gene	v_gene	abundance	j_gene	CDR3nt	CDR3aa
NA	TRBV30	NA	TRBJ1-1	TGTGCCTGGAGTGTCGGAGGGGGGACCGGCGCTTTCTTT	CAWSVGGGTGAFF
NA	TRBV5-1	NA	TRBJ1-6	TGCGCCAGCAGCCAAGAATCAAATTCACCCCTCCACTTT	CASSQESNSPLHF
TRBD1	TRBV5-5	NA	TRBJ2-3	TGTGCCAGCAGCTTAGCAGGGGGCAGGGGCACAGATACGCAGTATTTT	CASSLAGGRGTDTQYF
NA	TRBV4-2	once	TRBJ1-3	TGTGCCAGCAGCCAAGACTTGTACAGCTCTGGAAACACCATATATTTT	CASSQDLYSSGNTIYF
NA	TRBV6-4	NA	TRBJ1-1	TGTGCCAGCAGAGGACAGACTGGTTCCACTGAAGCTTTCTTT	CASRGQTGSTEAFF
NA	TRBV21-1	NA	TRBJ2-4	TGTGCCAGCAGCAAAGAGGGGGGGACAGGGAAAGGAGTATCCAAAAACATTCAGTACTTC	CASSKEGGTGKGVSKNIQYF
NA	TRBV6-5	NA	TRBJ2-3	TGTGCCAGCAGTTACTCAAAACTAGTTAGGGATACGCAGTATTTT	CASSYSKLVRDTQYF
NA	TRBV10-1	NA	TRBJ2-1	TGCGCCAGCAGTGATCTCGACAGCGGGTCCTACAATGAGCAGTTCTTC	CASSDLDSGSYNEQFF
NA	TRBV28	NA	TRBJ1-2	TGTGCCAGCAGGAAACAGACCTATGGCGGCTACACCTTC	CASRKQTYGGYTF
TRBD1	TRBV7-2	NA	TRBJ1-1	TGTGCCAGCAGCTTAAACGGGGGACAGGCAAGCACTGAAGCTTTCTTT	CASSLNGGQASTEAFF
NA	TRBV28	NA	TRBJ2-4	TGTGCCAGCAGTCCCGGGGGAGTGAACATTCAGTACTTC	CASSPGGVNIQYF
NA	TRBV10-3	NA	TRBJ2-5	TGTGCCATTGGGGCTGCGGAGGGGGGAGAGACCCAGTACTTC	CAIGAAEGGETQYF
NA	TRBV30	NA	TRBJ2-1	TGTGCCTGGAGTGTACACGCGGGGAGCTTACCTATTGAGCAGTTCTTC	CAWSVHAGSLPIEQFF
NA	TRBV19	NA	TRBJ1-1	TGTGCCAGTAGTATAGGGGCGGGGGCTGAAGCTTTCTTT	CASSIGAGAEAFF
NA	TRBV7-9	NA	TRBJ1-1	TGTGCCAGCAGCTCTTGGGACGACACTGAAGCTTTCTTT	CASSSWDDTEAFF
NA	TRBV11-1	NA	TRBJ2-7	TGTGCCAGCAGCTTTTATACTCCTACCTACGAGCAGTACTTC	CASSFYTPTYEQYF
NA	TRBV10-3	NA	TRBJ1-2	TGTGCCATCAGTGCCGGGAACTATGGCTACACCTTC	CAISAGNYGYTF
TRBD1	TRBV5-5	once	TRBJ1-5	TGTGCCAGCAGCTTATCAGGGGGCGGCAATCAGCCCCAGCATTTT	CASSLSGGGNQPQHF
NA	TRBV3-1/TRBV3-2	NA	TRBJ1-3	TGTGCCAGCAGCCAAAATCGAAACACCATATATTTT	CASSQNRNTIYF
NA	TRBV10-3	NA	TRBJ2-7	TGTGCCACCCAGGTCTACGGTTATACCTACGAGCAGTACTTC	CATQVYGYTYEQYF